Listed here is a single TCR beta chain. Its antigen is as yet unknown. The junction departs from the called germline gene at one end, perhaps through a read error. Then a second PCR, running roughly 7 to 12 cycles, was carried out with a sample-barcoded 5' primer and a J-beta primer mix. TCRdb reanalysed the 5' RACE reads using MiXCR and keeps one entry per CDR3 protein. The table has about 1.5 million distinct CDR3 sequences, 40% to 45% seen once. The source of the sample is a study of blood T cells in healthy people across ages. Per the germline V gene, CDR1 is DFQATT and CDR2 is SNEGSKA (reference sequence). The CDR3 totals 15 residues. Points from the study as a whole: Because sorting was not performed, PBMCs prevented conclusive naive versus antigen-experienced comparison.

The sequencing input was blood. The receptor was derived from a woman under 30 in good health. This chain connects TRBV20-1 to TRBJ2-1; D gene uncertain. The CDR3 sequence: CSARLGSSSHNEQFF. The CDR3 region has the DNA TGCAGTGCTAGGTTGGGTTCGAGCTCCCACAATGAGCAGTTCTTC.